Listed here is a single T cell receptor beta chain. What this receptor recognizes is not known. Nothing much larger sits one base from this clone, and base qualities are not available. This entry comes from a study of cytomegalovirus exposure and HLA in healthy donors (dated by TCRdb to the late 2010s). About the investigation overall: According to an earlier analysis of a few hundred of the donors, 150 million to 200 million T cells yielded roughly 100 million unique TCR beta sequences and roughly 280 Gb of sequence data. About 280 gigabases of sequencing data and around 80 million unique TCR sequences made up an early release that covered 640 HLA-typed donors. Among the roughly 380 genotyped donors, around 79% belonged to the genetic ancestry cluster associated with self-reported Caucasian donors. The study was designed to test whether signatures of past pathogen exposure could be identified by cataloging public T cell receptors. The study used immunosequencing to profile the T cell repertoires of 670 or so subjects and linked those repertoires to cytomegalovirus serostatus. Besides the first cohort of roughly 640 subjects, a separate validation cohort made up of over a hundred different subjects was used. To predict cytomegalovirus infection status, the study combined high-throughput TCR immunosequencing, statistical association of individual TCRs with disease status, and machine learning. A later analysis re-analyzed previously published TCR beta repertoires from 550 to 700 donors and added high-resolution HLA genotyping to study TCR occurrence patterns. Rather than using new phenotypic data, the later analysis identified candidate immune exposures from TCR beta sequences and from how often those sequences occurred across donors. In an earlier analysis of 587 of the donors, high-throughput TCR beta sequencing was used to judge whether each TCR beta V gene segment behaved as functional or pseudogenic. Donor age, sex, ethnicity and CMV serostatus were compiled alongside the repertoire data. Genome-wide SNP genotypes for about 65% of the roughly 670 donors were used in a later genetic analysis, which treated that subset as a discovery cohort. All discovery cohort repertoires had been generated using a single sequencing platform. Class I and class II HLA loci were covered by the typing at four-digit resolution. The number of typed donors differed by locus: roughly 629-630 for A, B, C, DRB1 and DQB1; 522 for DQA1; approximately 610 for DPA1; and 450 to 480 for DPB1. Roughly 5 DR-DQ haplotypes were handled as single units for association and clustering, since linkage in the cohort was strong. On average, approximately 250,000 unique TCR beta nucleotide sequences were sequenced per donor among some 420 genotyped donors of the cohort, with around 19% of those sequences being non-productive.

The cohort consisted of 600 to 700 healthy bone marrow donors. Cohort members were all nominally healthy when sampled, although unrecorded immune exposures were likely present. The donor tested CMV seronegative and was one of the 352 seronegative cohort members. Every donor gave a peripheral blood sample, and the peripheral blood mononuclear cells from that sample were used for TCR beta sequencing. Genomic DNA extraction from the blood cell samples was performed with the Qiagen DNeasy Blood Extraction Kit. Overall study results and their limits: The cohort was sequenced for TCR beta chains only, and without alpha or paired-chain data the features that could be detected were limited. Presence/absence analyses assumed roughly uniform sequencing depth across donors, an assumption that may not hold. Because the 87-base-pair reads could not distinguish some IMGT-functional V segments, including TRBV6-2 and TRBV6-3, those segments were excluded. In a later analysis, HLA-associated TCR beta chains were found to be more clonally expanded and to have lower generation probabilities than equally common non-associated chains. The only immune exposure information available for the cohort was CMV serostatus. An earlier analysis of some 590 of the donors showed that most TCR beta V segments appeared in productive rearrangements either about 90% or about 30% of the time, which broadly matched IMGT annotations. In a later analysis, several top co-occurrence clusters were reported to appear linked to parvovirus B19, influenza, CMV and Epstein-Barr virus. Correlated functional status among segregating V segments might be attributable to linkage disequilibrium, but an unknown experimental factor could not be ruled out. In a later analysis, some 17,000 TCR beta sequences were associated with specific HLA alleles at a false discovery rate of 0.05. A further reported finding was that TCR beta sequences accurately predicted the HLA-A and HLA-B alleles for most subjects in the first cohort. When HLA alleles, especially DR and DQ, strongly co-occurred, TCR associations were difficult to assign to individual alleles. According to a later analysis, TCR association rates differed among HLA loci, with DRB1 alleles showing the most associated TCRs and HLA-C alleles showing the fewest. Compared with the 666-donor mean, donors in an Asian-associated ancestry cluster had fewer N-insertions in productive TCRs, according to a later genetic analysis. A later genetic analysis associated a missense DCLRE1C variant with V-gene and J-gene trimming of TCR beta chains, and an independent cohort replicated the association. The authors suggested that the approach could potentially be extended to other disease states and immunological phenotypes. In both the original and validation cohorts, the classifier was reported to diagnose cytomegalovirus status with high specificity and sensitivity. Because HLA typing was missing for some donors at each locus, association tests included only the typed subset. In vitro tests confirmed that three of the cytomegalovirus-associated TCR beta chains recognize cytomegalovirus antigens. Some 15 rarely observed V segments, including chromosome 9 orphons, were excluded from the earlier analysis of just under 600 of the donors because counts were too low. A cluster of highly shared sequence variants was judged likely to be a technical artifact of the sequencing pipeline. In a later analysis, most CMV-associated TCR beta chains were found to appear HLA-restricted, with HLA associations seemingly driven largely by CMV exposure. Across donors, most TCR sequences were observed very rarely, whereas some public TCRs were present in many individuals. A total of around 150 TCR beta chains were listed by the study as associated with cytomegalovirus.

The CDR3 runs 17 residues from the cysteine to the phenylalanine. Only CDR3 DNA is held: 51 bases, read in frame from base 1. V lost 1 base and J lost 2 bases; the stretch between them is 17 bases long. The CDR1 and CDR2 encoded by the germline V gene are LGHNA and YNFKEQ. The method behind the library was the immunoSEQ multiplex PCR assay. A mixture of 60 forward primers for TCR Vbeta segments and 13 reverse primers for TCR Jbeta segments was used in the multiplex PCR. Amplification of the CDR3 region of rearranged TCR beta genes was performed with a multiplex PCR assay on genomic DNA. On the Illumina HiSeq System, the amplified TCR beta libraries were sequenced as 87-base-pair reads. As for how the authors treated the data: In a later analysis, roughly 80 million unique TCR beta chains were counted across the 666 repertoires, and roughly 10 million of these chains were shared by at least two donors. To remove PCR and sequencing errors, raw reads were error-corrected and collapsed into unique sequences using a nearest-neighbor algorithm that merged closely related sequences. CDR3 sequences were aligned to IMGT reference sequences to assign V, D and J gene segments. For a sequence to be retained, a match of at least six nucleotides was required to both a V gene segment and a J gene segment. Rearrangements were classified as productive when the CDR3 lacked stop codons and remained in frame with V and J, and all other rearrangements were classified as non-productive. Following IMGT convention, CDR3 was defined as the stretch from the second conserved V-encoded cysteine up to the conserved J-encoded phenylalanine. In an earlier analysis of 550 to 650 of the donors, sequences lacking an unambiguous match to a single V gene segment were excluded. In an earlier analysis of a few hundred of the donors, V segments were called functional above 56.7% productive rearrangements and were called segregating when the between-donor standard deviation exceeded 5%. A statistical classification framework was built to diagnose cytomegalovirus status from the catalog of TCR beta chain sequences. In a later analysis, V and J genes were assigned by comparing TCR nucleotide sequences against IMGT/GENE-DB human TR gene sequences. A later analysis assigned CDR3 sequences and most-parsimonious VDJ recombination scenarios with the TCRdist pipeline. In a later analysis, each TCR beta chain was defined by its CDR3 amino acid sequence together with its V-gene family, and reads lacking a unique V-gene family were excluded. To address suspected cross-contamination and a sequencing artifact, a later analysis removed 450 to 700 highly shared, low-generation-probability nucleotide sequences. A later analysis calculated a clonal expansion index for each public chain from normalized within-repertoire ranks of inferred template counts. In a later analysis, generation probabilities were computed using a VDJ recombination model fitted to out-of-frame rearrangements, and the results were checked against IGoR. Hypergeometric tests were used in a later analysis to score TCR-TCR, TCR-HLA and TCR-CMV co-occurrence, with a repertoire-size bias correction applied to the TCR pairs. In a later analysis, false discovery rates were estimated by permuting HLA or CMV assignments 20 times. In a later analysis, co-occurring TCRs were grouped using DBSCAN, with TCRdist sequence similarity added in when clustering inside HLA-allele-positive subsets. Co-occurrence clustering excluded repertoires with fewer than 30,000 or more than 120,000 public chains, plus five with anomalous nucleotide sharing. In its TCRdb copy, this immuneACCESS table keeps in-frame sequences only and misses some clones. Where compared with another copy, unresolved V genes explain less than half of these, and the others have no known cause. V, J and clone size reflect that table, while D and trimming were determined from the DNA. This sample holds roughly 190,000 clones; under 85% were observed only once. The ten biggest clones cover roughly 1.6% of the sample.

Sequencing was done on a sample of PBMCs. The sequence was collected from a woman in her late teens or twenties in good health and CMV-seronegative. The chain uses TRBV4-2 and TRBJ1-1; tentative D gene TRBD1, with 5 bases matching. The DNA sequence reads TGTGCCAGCAGCCAAGGGAAGGTGGGGCAATCAAACACTGAAGCTTTCTTT. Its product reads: CASSQGKVGQSNTEAFF.